This TCR beta chain was captured by sequencing in a study of blood T cell repertoires in COVID-19. Study details: Material from acute and convalescent COVID-19 was sourced from the United States, Italy and Spain. T cells, B-cell-depleted T cells, or PBMCs supplied cDNA or gDNA.

In the authors' methods: Amplification of reference gene primers was used by the study to estimate nucleated cell counts. Repertoires were generated with immunoSEQ multiplex PCR, while TCRdb's copy carries only in-frame clones and drops some. V and J calls plus clone size are reproduced from that table; the DNA served to infer D and trimming. The profile covers 85,000 to 130,000 clones, with 88% appearing a single time and around 6.9% taken by the ten largest. Looked up from germline, CDR1 is MDHEN and CDR2 is SYDVKM. V gave up 6 bases and J gave up 6 bases; unmatched junction bases: 4. The CDR3 length is 13 residues.

The genes are TRBV28 and TRBJ1-3; 8 bases line up with TRBD1. Sequencing was performed on peripheral blood. The receptor comes from an older woman with acute or convalescent COVID-19. For the CDR3, the DNA is TGTGCCAGCAGACGGACAGGGATAAACACCATATATTTT. This translates into CASRRTGINTIYF.